A selection of T cell receptor beta chains follows, all from one sample in a study of T cells after yellow fever vaccination. Each CDR3 protein gets one entry after TCRdb re-called the 5' RACE reads with MiXCR. Among some 350,000 distinct CDR3 sequences listed, roughly 9.4% were seen once. Material: PBMCs, obtained on the day of the first yellow fever vaccination. The receptors come from a man aged 18 to 30 who received the YFV17D yellow fever vaccine. The CDR3 runs from the conserved cysteine through the conserved F or W. D genes are given only for firm matches. Not all rows give a size; the values are once, few, many and, for expanded clones, a class.

V gene: TRBV12-3/TRBV12-4; D gene: .; J gene: TRBJ1-5; clone size: .; CDR3 DNA: TGTGCCAGCAGTTTAGATAGAGAAAATCAGCCCCAGCATTTT; CDR3 protein: CASSLDRENQPQHF
V gene: TRBV11-3; D gene: .; J gene: TRBJ2-5; clone size: .; CDR3 DNA: TGTGCCAGCAGCTTAGGACAGATGGAGACCCAGTACTTC; CDR3 protein: CASSLGQMETQYF
V gene: TRBV7-9; D gene: .; J gene: TRBJ2-1; clone size: few; CDR3 DNA: TGTGCCAGCAGCTTTACAGGGAATTTCGACAATGAGCAGTTCTTC; CDR3 protein: CASSFTGNFDNEQFF
V gene: TRBV6-1; D gene: TRBD1; J gene: TRBJ1-6; clone size: few; CDR3 DNA: TGTGCCAGCAGTCGTAGGGGAACAGGGGGATCACCCCTCCACTTT; CDR3 protein: CASSRRGTGGSPLHF
V gene: TRBV5-8; D gene: TRBD2; J gene: TRBJ2-3; clone size: few; CDR3 DNA: TGTGCCAGCAGCTTGGCCTCGACTAGCGGGGGCACAGATACGCAGTATTTT; CDR3 protein: CASSLASTSGGTDTQYF
V gene: TRBV5-1; D gene: .; J gene: TRBJ2-7; clone size: many; CDR3 DNA: TGCGCCAGCAGCTTGGGAGTAGGGGCCCTTGGGCAGTACTTC; CDR3 protein: CASSLGVGALGQYF
V gene: TRBV7-2; D gene: .; J gene: TRBJ2-3; clone size: many; CDR3 DNA: TGTGCCAGCAGTCCCGATTTAGCGCGAAGCACAGATACGCAGTATTTT; CDR3 protein: CASSPDLARSTDTQYF
V gene: TRBV7-9; D gene: .; J gene: TRBJ2-1; clone size: few; CDR3 DNA: TGTGCCAGCAGCTTAGCGGGGCCCCACAATGAGCAGTTCTTC; CDR3 protein: CASSLAGPHNEQFF
V gene: TRBV29-1; D gene: TRBD1; J gene: TRBJ2-1; clone size: .; CDR3 DNA: TGCAGCGTTGAGCAGGGGGCCTCCCGGAATGAGCAGTTCTTC; CDR3 protein: CSVEQGASRNEQFF
V gene: TRBV7-6; D gene: .; J gene: TRBJ1-2; clone size: few; CDR3 DNA: TGTGCCAGCAGCGATTCCCGACAGACGCCCGTGAACGGCTACACCTTC; CDR3 protein: CASSDSRQTPVNGYTF
V gene: TRBV7-2; D gene: .; J gene: TRBJ2-3; clone size: few; CDR3 DNA: TGTGCCAGCAGCTTAGCCGTGGCAGATACGCAGTATTTT; CDR3 protein: CASSLAVADTQYF
V gene: TRBV28; D gene: .; J gene: TRBJ1-2; clone size: many; CDR3 DNA: TGTGCCAGCACCATTTCGACAGGCTATGGCTACACCTTC; CDR3 protein: CASTISTGYGYTF
V gene: TRBV9; D gene: .; J gene: TRBJ2-3; clone size: few; CDR3 DNA: TGTGCCAGCAGCGGTATATTAGATACGCAGTATTTT; CDR3 protein: CASSGILDTQYF
V gene: TRBV20-1; D gene: TRBD2; J gene: TRBJ2-3; clone size: many; CDR3 DNA: TGCAGTGCTAGGGAATTAGCGGGGGGGAAAGATACGCAGTATTTT; CDR3 protein: CSARELAGGKDTQYF
V gene: TRBV7-7; D gene: TRBD1; J gene: TRBJ2-5; clone size: few; CDR3 DNA: TGTGCCAGCAGCTTAGATCAGGGGGTCCAAGAGACCCAGTACTTC; CDR3 protein: CASSLDQGVQETQYF
V gene: TRBV10-3; D gene: .; J gene: TRBJ2-2; clone size: many; CDR3 DNA: TGTGCCATCAGTGAGTTGGCGAAGTGGGGAGACACCGGGGAGCTGTTTTTT; CDR3 protein: CAISELAKWGDTGELFF